Following are 18 T cell receptor beta chains from one sample sequenced in a study of tissue T cells after allogeneic stem cell transplantation. Profiling relied on immunoSEQ multiplex PCR, and the TCRdb table lists in-frame clones only, not all of them. The sample lists 25,000 or so clones, 91% occurring once. Sequencing was performed on blood, taken before transplantation. The receptor set was obtained from a male donor older than 55 who later had graft-versus-host disease after an allogeneic stem cell transplant.

The chain employs TRBV7-9 and TRBJ2-5; 7 nucleotides agree with TRBD1. V lost 8 bases and J lost 4; bases outside the gene matches: 10. The CDR3 has 14 amino acids. Germline CDR1 SEHNR, CDR2 FQNEAQ (reference sequence). The CDR3 protein is CASSIQGLGETQYF. The CDR3 DNA is TGTGCCAGCTCCATACAGGGGCTGGGAGAGACCCAGTACTTC.

The chain couples TRBV7-2 to TRBJ1-2; D is unresolved. The CDR3 spans 15 residues. The germline CDR1 and CDR2 sequences are SGHTA and FQGNSA. Trimming cost V 1 base and J 4 bases, with 13 bases left between them. The CDR3 DNA reads TGTGCCAGCAGCTTAGTCTTCGGCACGGGCTATGGCTACACCTTC. Translation: CASSLVFGTGYGYTF.

J is TRBJ1-6 and V is TRBV19; D unclear. From germline, CDR1 is LNHDA and CDR2 SQIVND (reference sequence). This CDR3 is 14 amino acids long. V was clipped by 5 bases and J by 0 bases, with 5 bases between them. In DNA, the CDR3 is TGTGCCAGTAGTGCCCACTCCTATAATTCACCCCTCCACTTT. This encodes CASSAHSYNSPLHF.

The chain links TRBV4-2 to TRBJ2-5, with 9 bases matching TRBD2. CDR3 length: 15 residues. Looked up from germline, CDR1 is LGHNA and CDR2 is YNFKEQ. The junction had 7 bases not matched to a gene; V was cut back by 3 bases and J by 5 bases. For the CDR3, the DNA is TGTGCCAGCAGCCATCCGAGCGGGGGGCAGGAGACCCAGTACTTC. Translated: CASSHPSGGQETQYF.

The chain combines TRBV2 with TRBJ2-3, with TRBD1 identical over 7 bases. CDR1 and CDR2 (germline): SNHLY, FYNNEI. The CDR3 loop spans 14 amino acids. V shed 4 bases, J shed 4 bases, and the junction held 5 bases outside the gene matches. The CDR3 nucleotides read TGTGCCAGCAGTGCACACAGGGGATCAGATACGCAGTATTTT. Amino acid sequence: CASSAHRGSDTQYF.

The chain uses TRBV20-1 and TRBJ1-2; D unresolved. The CDR3 spans 11 residues. Trimming took 3 bases from V and 12 from J, leaving 14 bases between them. Germline values: CDR1 DFQATT, CDR2 SNEGSKA (reference sequence). This CDR3 reads CSASGMAQDTF. Here the CDR3 DNA reads TGCAGTGCTAGCGGGATGGCGCAGGACACCTTC.

CDR3 nucleotides: TGTGCCAGCAGCTCTCGGGGACAGGGGGCGTACGAGCAGTACTTC. Amino acids: CASSSRGQGAYEQYF. The chain couples TRBV5-6 to TRBJ2-7; 12 positions agree with TRBD1. Trimming cost V 3 bases and J 4 bases; bases outside gene matches: 5. This CDR3 region has 15 residues. Per the germline V gene, CDR1 is SGHDT and CDR2 is YYEEEE.

CDR3 in DNA: TGTGCCAGTAGGGAGTTTGGGCCCTACAATGAGCAGTTCTTC. Translating it yields CASREFGPYNEQFF. The chain joins TRBV19 to TRBJ2-1; D is ambiguous. With 6 bases removed from V and 2 bases from J, the gap between germline ends came to 11 bases. This CDR3 spans 14 amino acids. CDR1 LNHDA and CDR2 SQIVND come from the germline V gene (reference sequence).

The V gene is TRBV12-3 or TRBV12-4, the J gene TRBJ1-1; D is ambiguous. The CDR3 is made up of 12 amino acids. The ends were cut back, 5 bases at V and 4 bases at J, with 8 bases in the middle. The CDR3 DNA reads TGTGCCAGCAGTGGACGACCCACTGAAGCTTTCTTT. Translated: CASSGRPTEAFF.

CDR3 amino acids: CASSPQGANQPQHF. For the CDR3, the DNA is TGTGCCAGCTCACCCCAGGGGGCGAATCAGCCCCAGCATTTT. This chain uses TRBV18 with TRBJ1-5; 8 bases agree with TRBD1. The CDR3 contains 14 residues. In germline, CDR1 is KGHSH, CDR2 LQKENI. J gave up 4 bases and V 3 bases, and 2 bases lay outside the gene matches.

The chain links TRBV4-1 to TRBJ1-3; D unresolved. The CDR3 totals 15 residues. Trimming removed 0 bases at V and 4 bases at J, with 10 bases between. Germline assignment: CDR1 MGHRA and CDR2 YSYEKL. CDR3 sequence reads: CASSQERVGGNTIYF. CDR3 nucleotide sequence: TGCGCCAGCAGCCAAGAGAGGGTAGGAGGAAACACCATATATTTT.

This chain joins TRBV2 and TRBJ1-2; D gene uncertain. The germline gives CDR1 SNHLY, CDR2 FYNNEI. This CDR3 is 12 amino acids long. The V and J ends lost 1 base and 5 bases respectively, with 5 bases between them. CDR3 loop: CASSEGDYGYTF. Written as DNA, the CDR3 is TGTGCCAGCAGTGAAGGAGATTATGGCTACACCTTC.

V gene TRBV5-1 combines with J gene TRBJ1-2; maybe TRBD1 (5 bases). Germline lookup yields CDR1 SGHRS and CDR2 YFSETQ. The CDR3 is 15 residues long. Deletions cut 0 bases from V and 0 bases from J, with 9 bases between. DNA for the CDR3: TGCGCCAGCAGCTTGGGGTCCAGGGCTAACTATGGCTACACCTTC. It yields the protein CASSLGSRANYGYTF. Based on the CDR3 plus reference TRBV5-1 and TRBJ1-2, the full variable domain is KAGVTQTPRYLIKTRGQQVTLSCSPISGHRSVSWYQQTPGQGLQFLFEYFSETQRNKGNFPGRFSGRQFSNSRSEMNVSTLELGDSALYLCASSLGSRANYGYTFGSGTRLTVV.

This sequence joins TRBV9 and TRBJ2-5; maybe TRBD2 (7 bases). The CDR3 extends over 15 amino acids. Germline V lookup: CDR1 SGDLS, CDR2 YYNGEE. V was trimmed by 0 bases and J by 5 bases, leaving 14 bases between them. CDR3 sequence (DNA): TGTGCCAGCAGCGTAGCGGGGGGCCCCCTGGAGACCCAGTACTTC. Translating gives CASSVAGGPLETQYF.

The CDR3 bases are TGCAGCGGCGGCCGACGACCTTCTGAAGCTTTCTTT. Translating it yields CSGGRRPSEAFF. The V and J genes are TRBV29-1 and TRBJ1-1; no clear D gene. Germline CDR1 and CDR2: SQVTM and ANQGSEA. This CDR3 contains 12 residues. V was trimmed by 7 bases and J by 6 bases, leaving 15 bases between them.

V usage is TRBV4-3 and J usage is TRBJ2-5, with a weak D call TRBD2 (6 bases). This CDR3 comprises 13 residues. Looked up from germline, CDR1 is LGHNA and CDR2 is YSLEER. The ends were cut back, 3 bases at V and 9 bases at J, with 14 bases in the middle. CDR3 nucleotides: TGCGCCAGCAGCCAGGGACTCATGGCGGCCCAGTACTTC. Translated, it gives CASSQGLMAAQYF.

Only one count was recorded for this clone. V is TRBV5-4 and J is TRBJ2-7; no reliable D call. Trimming removed 2 bases from V and 6 bases from J, with 21 bases in between. CDR1 and CDR2 from the germline V gene are SGHNT and YYREEE (reference sequence). There are 16 residues in the CDR3. The CDR3 region has the DNA TGTGCCAGCAGCTTAAAAAATAATGCGCTCACTGGCGAGCAGTACTTC. Amino acid sequence: CASSLKNNALTGEQYF.

The chain joins TRBV7-9 to TRBJ1-2; the D is unclear. The CDR3 covers 14 residues. Trimming took 5 bases from V and 0 from J, leaving 10 bases between them. The germline gives CDR1 SEHNR, CDR2 FQNEAQ (reference sequence). DNA of the CDR3: TGTGCCAGCAGCCTCGACGGGGCTAACTATGGCTACACCTTC. Its protein product is CASSLDGANYGYTF.